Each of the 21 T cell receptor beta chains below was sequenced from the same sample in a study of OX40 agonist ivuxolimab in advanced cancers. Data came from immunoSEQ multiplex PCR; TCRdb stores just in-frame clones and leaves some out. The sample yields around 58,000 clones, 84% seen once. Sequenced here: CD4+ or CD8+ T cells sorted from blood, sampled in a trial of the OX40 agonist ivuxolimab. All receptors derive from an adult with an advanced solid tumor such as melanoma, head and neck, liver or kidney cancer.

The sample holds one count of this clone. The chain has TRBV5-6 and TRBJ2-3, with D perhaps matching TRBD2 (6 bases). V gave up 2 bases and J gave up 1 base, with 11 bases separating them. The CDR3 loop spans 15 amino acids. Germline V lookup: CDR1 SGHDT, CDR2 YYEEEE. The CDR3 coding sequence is TGTGCCAGCAGCTTCAGGCGGGGACGCACAGATACGCAGTATTTT. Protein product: CASSFRRGRTDTQYF.

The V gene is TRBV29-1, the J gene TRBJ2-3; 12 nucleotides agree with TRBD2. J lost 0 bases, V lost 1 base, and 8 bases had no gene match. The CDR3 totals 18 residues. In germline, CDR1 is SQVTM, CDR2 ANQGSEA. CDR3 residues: CSVEGSLAGGHSTDTQYF. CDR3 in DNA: TGCAGCGTTGAAGGGAGTCTAGCGGGAGGGCATAGCACAGATACGCAGTATTTT.

The DNA for the CDR3 is TGCAGCGTTGGAGAACTAGCGGGAGGTGAGCAGTACTTC. Translation: CSVGELAGGEQYF. The chain couples TRBV29-1 to TRBJ2-7, with 12 bases that match TRBD2. V was pared by 4 bases and J by 7 bases, with 5 bases of the junction left unmatched. Looked up from germline, CDR1 is SQVTM and CDR2 is ANQGSEA. This CDR3 comprises 13 residues.

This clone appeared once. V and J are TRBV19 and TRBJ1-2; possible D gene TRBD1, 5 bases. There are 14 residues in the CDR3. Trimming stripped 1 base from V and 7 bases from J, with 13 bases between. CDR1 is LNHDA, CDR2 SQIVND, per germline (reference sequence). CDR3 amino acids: CASSIVGGTTGYTF. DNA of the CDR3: TGTGCCAGTAGTATAGTGGGGGGGACGACTGGCTACACCTTC.

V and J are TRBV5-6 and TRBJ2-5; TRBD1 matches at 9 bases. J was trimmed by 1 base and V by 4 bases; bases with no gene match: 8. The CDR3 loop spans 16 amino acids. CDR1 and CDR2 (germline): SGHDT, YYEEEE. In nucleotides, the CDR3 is TGTGCCAGCAGCGTGGGACAGGGATTCCTCCAAGAGACCCAGTACTTC. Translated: CASSVGQGFLQETQYF. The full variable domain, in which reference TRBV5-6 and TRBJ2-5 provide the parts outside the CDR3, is DAGVTQSPTHLIKTRGQQVTLRCSPKSGHDTVSWYQQALGQGPQFIFQYYEEEERQRGNFPDRFSGHQFPNYSSELNVNALLLGDSALYLCASSVGQGFLQETQYFGPGTRLLVL.

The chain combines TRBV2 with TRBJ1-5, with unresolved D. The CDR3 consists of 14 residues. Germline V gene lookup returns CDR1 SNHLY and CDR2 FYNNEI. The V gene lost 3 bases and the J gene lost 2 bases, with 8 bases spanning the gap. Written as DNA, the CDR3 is TGTGCCAGCAGTGAGGGCGGGGGCAATCAGCCCCAGCATTTT. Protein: CASSEGGGNQPQHF.

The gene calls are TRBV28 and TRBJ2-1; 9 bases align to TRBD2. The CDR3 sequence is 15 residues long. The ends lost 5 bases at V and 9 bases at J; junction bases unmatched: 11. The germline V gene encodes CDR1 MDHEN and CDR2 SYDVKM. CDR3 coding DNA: TGTGCCAGCAGTCCAGAGTGGACTAGCGATTTTGAGCAGTTCTTC. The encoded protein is CASSPEWTSDFEQFF. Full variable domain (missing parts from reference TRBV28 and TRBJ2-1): DVKVTQSSRYLVKRTGEKVFLECVQDMDHENMFWYRQDPGLGLRLIYFSYDVKMKEKGDIPEGYSVSREKKERFSLILESASTNQTSMYLCASSPEWTSDFEQFFGPGTRLTVL.

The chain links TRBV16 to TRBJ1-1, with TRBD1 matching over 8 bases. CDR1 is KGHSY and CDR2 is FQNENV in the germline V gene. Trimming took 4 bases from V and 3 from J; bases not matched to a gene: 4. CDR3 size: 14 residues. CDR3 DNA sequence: TGTGCCAGCAGCCCCCGGACAGGGTACACTGAAGCTTTCTTT. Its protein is CASSPRTGYTEAFF.

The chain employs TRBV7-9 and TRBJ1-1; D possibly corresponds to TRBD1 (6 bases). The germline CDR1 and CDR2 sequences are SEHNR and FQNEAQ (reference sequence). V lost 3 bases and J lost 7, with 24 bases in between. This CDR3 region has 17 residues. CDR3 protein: CASSFGGGTPLRGEAFF. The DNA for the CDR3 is TGTGCCAGCAGCTTTGGGGGCGGGACACCCTTGAGGGGTGAAGCTTTCTTT.

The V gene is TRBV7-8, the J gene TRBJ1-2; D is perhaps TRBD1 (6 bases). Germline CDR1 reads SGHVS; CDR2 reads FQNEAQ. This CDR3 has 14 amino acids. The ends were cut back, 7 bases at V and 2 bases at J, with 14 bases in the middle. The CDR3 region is CASTRGTGNYGYTF. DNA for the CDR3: TGTGCCAGCACCCGAGGTACAGGGAACTATGGCTACACCTTC. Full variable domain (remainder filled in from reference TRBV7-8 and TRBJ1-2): GAGVSQSPRYKVAKRGQDVALRCDPISGHVSLFWYQQALGQGPEFLTYFQNEAQLDKSGLPSDRFFAERPEGSVSTLKIQRTQQEDSAVYLCASTRGTGNYGYTFGSGTRLTVV.

The CDR3 DNA reads as TGTGCCTGGAGAGGACAGGGAGAGTATGGCTACACCTTC. It translates to CAWRGQGEYGYTF. The chain is built from TRBV30 and TRBJ1-2, with 8 positions matching TRBD1. The CDR3 spans 13 residues. V gave up 3 bases and J gave up 5 bases; unmatched junction bases: 5. Germline V gives CDR1 GTSNPN, CDR2 SVGIG (reference sequence).

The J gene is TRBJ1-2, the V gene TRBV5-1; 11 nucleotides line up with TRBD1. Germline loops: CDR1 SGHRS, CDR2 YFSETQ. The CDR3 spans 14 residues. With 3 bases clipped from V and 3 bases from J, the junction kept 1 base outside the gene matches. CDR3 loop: CASSWTGGDYGYTF. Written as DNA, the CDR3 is TGCGCCAGCAGCTGGACAGGGGGCGACTATGGCTACACCTTC.

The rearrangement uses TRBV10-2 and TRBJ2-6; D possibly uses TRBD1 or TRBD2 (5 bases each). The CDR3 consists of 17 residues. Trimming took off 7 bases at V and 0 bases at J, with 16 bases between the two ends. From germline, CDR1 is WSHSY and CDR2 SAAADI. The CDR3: CASTSGQFSSGANVLTF. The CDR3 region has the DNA TGCGCCAGCACATCGGGGCAGTTTAGCTCTGGGGCCAACGTCCTGACTTTC.

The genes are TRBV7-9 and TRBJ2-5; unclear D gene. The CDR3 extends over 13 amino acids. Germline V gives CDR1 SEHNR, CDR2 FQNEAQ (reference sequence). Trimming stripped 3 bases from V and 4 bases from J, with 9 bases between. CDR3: CASSFLVPETQYF. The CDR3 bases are TGTGCCAGCAGCTTCCTGGTCCCAGAGACCCAGTACTTC.

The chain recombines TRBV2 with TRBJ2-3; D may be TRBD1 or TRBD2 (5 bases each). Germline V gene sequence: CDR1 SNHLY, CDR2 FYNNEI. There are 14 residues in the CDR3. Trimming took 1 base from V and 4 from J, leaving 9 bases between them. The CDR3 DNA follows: TGTGCCAGCAGTGAAGAATGGGACGCAGATACGCAGTATTTT. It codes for CASSEEWDADTQYF.

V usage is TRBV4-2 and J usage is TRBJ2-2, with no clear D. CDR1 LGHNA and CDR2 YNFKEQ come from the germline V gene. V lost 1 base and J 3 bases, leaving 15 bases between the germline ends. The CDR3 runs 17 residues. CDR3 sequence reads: CASSQVQGRNYTGELFF. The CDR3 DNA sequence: TGTGCCAGCAGCCAAGTCCAAGGGCGAAACTACACCGGGGAGCTGTTTTTT.

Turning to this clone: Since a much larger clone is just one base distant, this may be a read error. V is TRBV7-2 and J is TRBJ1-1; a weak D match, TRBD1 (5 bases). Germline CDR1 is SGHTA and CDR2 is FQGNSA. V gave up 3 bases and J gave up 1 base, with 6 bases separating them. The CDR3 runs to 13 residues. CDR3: CASSFGGNTEAFF. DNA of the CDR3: TGTGCCAGCAGCTTTGGGGGGAACACTGAAGCTTTCTTT.

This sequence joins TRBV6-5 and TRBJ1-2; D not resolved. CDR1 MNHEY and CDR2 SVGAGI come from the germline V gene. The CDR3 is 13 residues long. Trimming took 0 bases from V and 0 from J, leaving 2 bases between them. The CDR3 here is CASSYSANYGYTF. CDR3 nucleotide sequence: TGTGCCAGCAGTTACTCGGCTAACTATGGCTACACCTTC.

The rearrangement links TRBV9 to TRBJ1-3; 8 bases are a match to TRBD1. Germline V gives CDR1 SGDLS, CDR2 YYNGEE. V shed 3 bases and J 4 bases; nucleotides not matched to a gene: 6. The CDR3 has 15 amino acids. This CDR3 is CASSGGTGGGNTIYF. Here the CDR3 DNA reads TGTGCCAGCAGCGGGGGAACAGGGGGAGGAAACACCATATATTTT.

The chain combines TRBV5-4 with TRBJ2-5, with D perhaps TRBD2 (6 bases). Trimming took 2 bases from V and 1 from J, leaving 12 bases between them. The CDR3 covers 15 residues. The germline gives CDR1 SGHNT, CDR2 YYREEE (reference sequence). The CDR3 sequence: CASSLNSGSQETQYF. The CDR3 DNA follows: TGTGCCAGCAGCTTAAACAGCGGGTCCCAAGAGACCCAGTACTTC.

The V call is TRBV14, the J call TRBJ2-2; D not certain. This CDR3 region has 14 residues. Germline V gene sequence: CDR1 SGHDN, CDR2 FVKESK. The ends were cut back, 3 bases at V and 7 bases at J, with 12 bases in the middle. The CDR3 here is CASSQLPEYGELFF. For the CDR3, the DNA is TGTGCCAGCAGCCAGCTTCCAGAATACGGGGAGCTGTTTTTT.